The sequence of this TCR beta chain was determined in a study of blood T cell repertoires in COVID-19. As for the study in general: The origin of the acute and convalescent COVID-19 samples was the United States, Italy and Spain.

V lost 1 base, J lost 7 bases, and 6 bases stayed unmatched. The CDR3 runs to 15 residues. Germline lookup yields CDR1 LGHDT and CDR2 YNNKEL (reference sequence). In the original analysis: The assay estimated nucleated cells by amplifying reference gene primers. Libraries were prepared by immunoSEQ multiplex PCR; TCRdb keeps only in-frame clonotypes and omits some of them. The DNA was the basis for D and trimming; V, J and clone size are from that table. The sample carries fewer than 200,000 clones, roughly 80% recorded once. This rearrangement joins TRBV3-1 (or the pseudogene TRBV3-2) to TRBJ1-4; 7 nucleotides line up with TRBD1. Material: peripheral blood. This receptor was obtained from a human donor in a cohort sampled during active COVID-19. The CDR3 DNA sequence: TGTGCCAGCAGCCAAGTGACAGGGCCATTTGAAAAACTGTTTTTT. Residues: CASSQVTGPFEKLFF.